This T cell receptor (beta chain) was sequenced in a study of T-cell memory formation after mild COVID-19. 5'RACE with constant-segment primers yielded barcoded, UMI-tagged TCR alpha and TCR beta cDNA libraries. TCRdb reanalysed the 5' RACE reads using MiXCR and keeps one entry per CDR3 protein. The data contain over 500,000 distinct CDR3 sequences, 17% of them seen just once; the ten biggest clones take up about 7.5%. Germline V CDR1 and CDR2: ENHRY, SYGVKD. This CDR3 is built from 19 residues. The V segment lost 2 bases and the J segment 3 bases; nucleotides outside the gene matches: 17. The table lists this clonotype with a few counts. Antigen unknown. The study, taken as a whole, reports: There were some responding clones in pre-infection memory, which suggested that cross-reactive memory had joined.

Sequenced input: PBMCs or a T cell subset sorted from them (not recorded which). The TCR was taken from an adult woman who had mild COVID-19 (a few samples of this study predate the infection). Cell type and time point are not known. This rearrangement joins TRBV10-3 to TRBJ2-3, with 7 nucleotides matching TRBD2. Here the CDR3 reads CAISETRKLSGVETDTQYF. CDR3 sequence (DNA): TGTGCCATCAGTGAGACCAGGAAACTAAGCGGGGTGGAGACAGATACGCAGTATTTT.